There are many counts of the clone carrying this T cell receptor beta chain. This sample is part of a study of CD8 T cells in ankylosing spondylitis. Germline loops: CDR1 DFQATT, CDR2 SNEGSKA (reference sequence). V dropped 0 bases and J dropped 0 bases, with 6 bases sitting between them. This CDR3 comprises 14 residues. TCRdb ran MiXCR on the 5' RACE reads and lists one entry per CDR3 protein. The data contain approximately 300,000 distinct CDR3 sequences, 20% to 25% of them singletons. The V and J genes are TRBV20-1 and TRBJ1-3; no clear D. This TCR derives from a female donor with ankylosing spondylitis or in good health (not recorded which). Sequencing input: blood, either unsorted or a sorted T cell fraction (not recorded which). CDR3 DNA: TGCAGTGCTAGAGATCCCTCCTCTGGAAACACCATATATTTT. It is translated as CSARDPSSGNTIYF.